The 28 T cell receptor beta chains in this list originate from one sample, sequenced in a study of human T cells and chemical hapten exposure. TCRdb passed the RACE reads through MiXCR, listing each CDR3 protein once. Among 350,000 to 450,000 distinct CDR3 sequences listed, approximately 5.1% were seen once. As to time point: pre-sensitization, week 0. As for treatment: therapeutic diphenylcyclopropenone sensitization with weekly scalp DPC. Sequenced material: whole blood, taken in connection with sensitization to the hapten diphenylcyclopropenone (DPC). The receptors come from a woman in her forties or fifties with alopecia areata. Some clones in this sample may be carry-over from other donors' samples.

This clonotype was detected many times. The chain has TRBV24-1 and TRBJ2-2; the D is unclear. Germline CDR1 is KGHDR and CDR2 is SFDVKD. The CDR3 contains 15 residues. The V and J ends lost 2 bases and 6 bases respectively, with 12 bases between them. CDR3 in DNA: TGTGCCACCAGTGATTCGAGAGTGCAGGCCGGGGAGCTGTTTTTT. Translating it yields CATSDSRVQAGELFF.

The sample holds many counts of this clonotype. The rearrangement uses TRBV12-3 or TRBV12-4 and TRBJ2-2, with D maybe TRBD2 (7 bases). The CDR3 spans 14 residues. Trimming shortened V by 6 bases and J by 3 bases, and 11 bases separated the two germline ends. DNA for the CDR3: TGTGCCAGCAGGAGAGGGGGGGACACCGGGGAGCTGTTTTTT. Translating it yields CASRRGGDTGELFF.

The V and J genes are TRBV28 and TRBJ2-7, with 7 bases fitting TRBD1. The trim removed 5 bases at V and 0 bases at J, leaving 16 bases unmatched. The CDR3 covers 18 residues. Germline CDR1 is MDHEN and CDR2 is SYDVKM. CDR3 sequence reads: CASSNRGLGGASSYEQYF. CDR3 sequence (DNA): TGTGCCAGCAGTAATAGGGGGCTAGGGGGAGCGAGCTCCTACGAGCAGTACTTC.

This clonotype was counted at least ten times. CDR3 in DNA: TGCGCCAGCAGCGGGGACAGGAATGTGGATACGCAGTATTTT. It yields the protein CASSGDRNVDTQYF. The chain joins TRBV5-1 to TRBJ2-3, with TRBD1 matching over 8 bases. The ends lost 4 bases at V and 6 bases at J; junction bases unmatched: 7. This CDR3 has 14 amino acids. The V gene's germline CDR1 is SGHRS and CDR2 YFSETQ. The entire variable domain, with the rest obtained from reference TRBV5-1 and TRBJ2-3, is as follows: KAGVTQTPRYLIKTRGQQVTLSCSPISGHRSVSWYQQTPGQGLQFLFEYFSETQRNKGNFPGRFSGRQFSNSRSEMNVSTLELGDSALYLCASSGDRNVDTQYFGPGTRLTVL.

The gene calls are TRBV5-1 and TRBJ1-1, with D possibly matching TRBD1 (6 bases). The V and J ends lost 4 bases and 1 base respectively, with 14 bases between them. The germline CDR1 and CDR2 sequences are SGHRS and YFSETQ. The CDR3 is 15 residues long. CDR3 residues: CASSTYRETNTEAFF. CDR3 sequence (DNA): TGCGCCAGCAGCACGTACAGGGAGACGAACACTGAAGCTTTCTTT.

The chain employs TRBV28 and TRBJ1-4, with D perhaps matching TRBD1 (6 bases). The CDR3 covers 16 residues. V was shortened by 2 bases and J by 5 bases, with 15 bases between the two germline ends. CDR1 and CDR2 (germline): MDHEN, SYDVKM. Here the CDR3 reads CASSLGIGGKNEKLFF. In DNA, the CDR3 is TGTGCCAGCAGTTTAGGGATAGGGGGGAAGAATGAAAAACTGTTTTTT.

The V and J genes are TRBV27 and TRBJ1-1; D possibly corresponds to TRBD1 (5 bases). CDR1 is MNHEY, CDR2 SMNVEV, per germline (reference sequence). Trimming cost V 2 bases and J 3 bases, with 19 bases left between them. This CDR3 is built from 17 residues. The CDR3 region has the DNA TGTGCCAGCAGTTTAGCTTGGGCAGGGCTTGGGGACACTGAAGCTTTCTTT. Its protein product is CASSLAWAGLGDTEAFF.

This clonotype was counted between two and nine times. The V gene is TRBV7-8, the J gene TRBJ2-2, with TRBD2 as a possible D gene (5 bases). The CDR3 is 15 amino acids. The germline V gene has CDR1 SGHVS and CDR2 FQNEAQ. The V gene lost 2 bases and the J gene lost 4 bases, with 11 bases spanning the gap. CDR3 bases: TGTGCCAGCAGCTTATCACGACTAAGCACCGGGGAGCTGTTTTTT. Translated: CASSLSRLSTGELFF.

This clonotype came up many times. This chain uses TRBV2 with TRBJ1-5, with 11 bases lining up with TRBD1. V shed 8 bases, J shed 6 bases, and the junction held 6 bases outside the gene matches. Germline V lookup: CDR1 SNHLY, CDR2 FYNNEI. The CDR3 extends over 14 amino acids. The CDR3 reads CASSPDRGRQPQHF. The DNA of the CDR3 is TGTGCCAGCTCCCCGGACAGGGGGCGTCAGCCCCAGCATTTT.

This clonotype was observed many times. The rearrangement links TRBV27 to TRBJ2-1, with D hard to call. CDR1 is MNHEY and CDR2 is SMNVEV in the germline V gene (reference sequence). This CDR3 spans 16 amino acids. V was pared by 3 bases and J by 7 bases, with 19 bases between. As DNA, the CDR3 is TGTGCCAGCAGTTTTTTGACCAGTCGCCCAGGTAATGAGCAGTTCTTC. Its translation is CASSFLTSRPGNEQFF.

In its sample, this clonotype was seen a few times. V and J are TRBV18 and TRBJ1-4; a possible D gene is TRBD1 (6 bases). The germline gives CDR1 KGHSH, CDR2 LQKENI. This CDR3 has 15 amino acids. V lost 3 bases to trimming and J lost 7 bases, with 15 bases between them. The CDR3 region has the DNA TGTGCCAGCTCACCCGGATCAGGGGACGGTGAAAAACTGTTTTTT. Translated: CASSPGSGDGEKLFF.

At least ten counts were recorded for this clonotype. This CDR3 is CASSGGAVNQPQHF. The DNA of the CDR3 is TGTGCCAGCAGTGGAGGGGCAGTTAATCAGCCCCAGCATTTT. The genes are TRBV2 and TRBJ1-5; the D gene is possibly TRBD1 (5 bases). CDR1 is SNHLY and CDR2 is FYNNEI in the germline V gene. The V gene lost 4 bases and the J gene lost 4 bases, with 11 bases spanning the gap. This CDR3 is 14 amino acids long.

The chain employs TRBV6-2 or TRBV6-3 and TRBJ1-2, with D unclear. Trimming cost V 0 bases and J 8 bases, with 13 bases left between them. Germline V gene sequence: CDR1 MNHEY, CDR2 SVGEGT. The CDR3 is 14 amino acids. CDR3 in amino acids: CASSYSASPGGYTF. The DNA of the CDR3 is TGTGCCAGCAGTTACTCCGCAAGCCCGGGGGGCTACACCTTC.

This clonotype was detected only a few times. The chain recombines TRBV18 with TRBJ2-3; TRBD2 agrees at 8 bases. The CDR3 loop spans 14 amino acids. CDR1 is KGHSH, CDR2 LQKENI, per germline. The trim removed 3 bases at V and 6 bases at J, leaving 5 bases unmatched. CDR3 DNA sequence: TGTGCCAGCTCACCGGCGGGAGGAGGCGATACGCAGTATTTT. Translated, it gives CASSPAGGGDTQYF. Complete variable domain (other parts from reference TRBV18 and TRBJ2-3): NAGVMQNPRHLVRRRGQEARLRCSPMKGHSHVYWYRQLPEEGLKFMVYLQKENIIDESGMPKERFSAEFPKEGPSILRIQQVVRGDSAAYFCASSPAGGGDTQYFGPGTRLTVL.

This clonotype was seen repeatedly, ten times or more. V usage is TRBV12-3 or TRBV12-4 and J usage is TRBJ2-1; 8 nucleotides match TRBD2. J lost 0 bases, V lost 5 bases, and 3 bases had no gene match. The CDR3 runs to 15 residues. CDR3 in amino acids: CASSMSGSSYNEQFF. DNA of the CDR3: TGTGCCAGCAGTATGAGCGGGAGCTCCTACAATGAGCAGTTCTTC.

This clonotype was seen a handful of times. The chain is built from TRBV24-1 and TRBJ1-1; D not certain. Germline V gives CDR1 KGHDR, CDR2 SFDVKD. Trimming left V 4 bases short and J 4 bases short, with 9 bases between. This CDR3 comprises 13 residues. This CDR3 is CATSELGGTEAFF. The CDR3 DNA is TGTGCCACCAGTGAGTTAGGAGGCACTGAAGCTTTCTTT.

This clonotype was found many times. The chain joins TRBV10-3 to TRBJ2-3, with TRBD1 matching over 9 bases. This CDR3 has 13 residues. V was pared by 8 bases and J by 5 bases, with 5 bases of the junction left unmatched. Germline assignment: CDR1 ENHRY and CDR2 SYGVKD. The DNA of the CDR3 is TGTGCCATCCTCGGGACAGGGAAAGATACGCAGTATTTT. Protein sequence: CAILGTGKDTQYF.

This clonotype was observed many times. The rearrangement links TRBV27 to TRBJ2-1; a weak D match, TRBD2 (6 bases). Between the trimmed V and J ends, which lost 3 bases and 6 bases, there was a span of 15 bases. The CDR3 runs 15 residues. Germline values: CDR1 MNHEY, CDR2 SMNVEV (reference sequence). CDR3 DNA sequence: TGTGCCAGCAGTTTTGGGGGGTGGATGAGCAATGAGCAGTTCTTC. Amino acids: CASSFGGWMSNEQFF.

This clonotype has at least ten counts. This rearrangement joins TRBV7-2 to TRBJ1-1; D call uncertain. The V end was cut by 8 bases, the J end by 1 base, with 11 bases between. The CDR3 runs to 13 residues. Looked up from germline, CDR1 is SGHTA and CDR2 is FQGNSA. CDR3: CASLRGQNTEAFF. The CDR3 DNA follows: TGTGCCAGCCTCAGAGGGCAGAACACTGAAGCTTTCTTT.

The sample holds a few counts of this clonotype. The chain links TRBV27 to TRBJ2-3; a weak D match, TRBD1 (5 bases). The germline V and J ends were trimmed by 2 bases and 1 base, with 13 bases remaining between them. Germline assignment: CDR1 MNHEY and CDR2 SMNVEV (reference sequence). CDR3 size: 16 residues. CDR3 DNA sequence: TGTGCCAGCAGTTTAAAACCCGGCAGGGGCACAGATACGCAGTATTTT. Protein: CASSLKPGRGTDTQYF.

Ten or more counts support this clonotype. The CDR3 here is CASSSPARGQRHEKLFF. The CDR3 bases are TGTGCCAGCAGTTCCCCGGCGAGGGGACAAAGGCATGAAAAACTGTTTTTT. The chain employs TRBV27 and TRBJ1-4; a weak D match, TRBD1 (6 bases). The CDR3 is 17 residues long. Germline values: CDR1 MNHEY, CDR2 SMNVEV (reference sequence). Trimming took 4 bases from V and 6 from J, leaving 21 bases between them.

The rearrangement uses TRBV23-1 and TRBJ1-2; the D is unclear. TRBV23-1 is treated as an ORF (open reading frame) with a function not yet certain. The CDR3 sequence is 14 residues long. V lost 3 bases, J lost 2 bases, and 10 bases lay in between. Written as DNA, the CDR3 is TGCGCCAGCAGTCAGCCGAGAGTAAACTATGGCTACACCTTC. Translated, it gives CASSQPRVNYGYTF.

This clonotype came up many times. DNA of the CDR3: TGTGCCAGCACCAGGGGAGGAAGAGCTTTCTTT. Encoded protein: CASTRGGRAFF. The chain recombines TRBV6-5 with TRBJ1-1; a possible D gene is TRBD1 (6 bases). CDR1 and CDR2 from the germline V gene are MNHEY and SVGAGI. Trimming took 7 bases from V and 10 from J, leaving 13 bases between them. This CDR3 is 11 amino acids long.

This clonotype was recorded many times. The gene calls are TRBV4-1 and TRBJ2-3, with D tentatively TRBD2 (7 bases). V was clipped by 9 bases and J by 6 bases, with 13 bases between them. Germline V gene data show CDR1 as MGHRA and CDR2 as YSYEKL. This CDR3 is built from 12 residues. CDR3 residues: CASWGGGDTQYF. The DNA for the CDR3 is TGCGCCAGTTGGGGGGGCGGGGATACGCAGTATTTT.

This clonotype came up many times. V is TRBV4-2 and J is TRBJ2-3; D ambiguous. Trimming shortened V by 5 bases and J by 1 base, and 7 bases separated the two germline ends. CDR3 length: 13 amino acids. Germline V lookup: CDR1 LGHNA, CDR2 YNFKEQ. For the CDR3, the DNA is TGTGCCAGCAGCTTCCTGGGCACAGATACGCAGTATTTT. As protein: CASSFLGTDTQYF.

The sample holds many counts of this clonotype. The J gene is TRBJ2-7, the V gene TRBV20-1, with D maybe TRBD1 (6 bases). Trimming pared 5 bases from V and 5 bases from J, leaving 22 bases between. The CDR3 totals 15 residues. Per germline, CDR1 DFQATT and CDR2 SNEGSKA (reference sequence). CDR3: CSAPRPHTGFNEQYF. CDR3 nucleotide sequence: TGCAGTGCTCCGCGCCCTCATACAGGGTTCAACGAGCAGTACTTC.

The chain has TRBV28 and TRBJ2-4; perhaps TRBD2 as D (5 bases). Germline V CDR1 and CDR2: MDHEN, SYDVKM. V shed 9 bases and J shed 4 bases, with 13 bases lying between them. The length of the CDR3 is 13 residues. CDR3 nucleotide sequence: TGTGCCAGTCTGGACTGGTCGAAAAACATTCAGTACTTC. This codes for CASLDWSKNIQYF.

The table lists this clonotype with many counts. The J gene is TRBJ2-3, the V gene TRBV10-3; 10 bases agree with TRBD2. The CDR3 loop spans 15 amino acids. V lost 3 bases, J lost 6 bases, and 6 bases stayed unmatched. Germline V gene sequence: CDR1 ENHRY, CDR2 SYGVKD. The CDR3 DNA reads TGTGCCATCAGTGAAAGAAGCGGGGGGGCTGATACGCAGTATTTT. Its translation: CAISERSGGADTQYF.